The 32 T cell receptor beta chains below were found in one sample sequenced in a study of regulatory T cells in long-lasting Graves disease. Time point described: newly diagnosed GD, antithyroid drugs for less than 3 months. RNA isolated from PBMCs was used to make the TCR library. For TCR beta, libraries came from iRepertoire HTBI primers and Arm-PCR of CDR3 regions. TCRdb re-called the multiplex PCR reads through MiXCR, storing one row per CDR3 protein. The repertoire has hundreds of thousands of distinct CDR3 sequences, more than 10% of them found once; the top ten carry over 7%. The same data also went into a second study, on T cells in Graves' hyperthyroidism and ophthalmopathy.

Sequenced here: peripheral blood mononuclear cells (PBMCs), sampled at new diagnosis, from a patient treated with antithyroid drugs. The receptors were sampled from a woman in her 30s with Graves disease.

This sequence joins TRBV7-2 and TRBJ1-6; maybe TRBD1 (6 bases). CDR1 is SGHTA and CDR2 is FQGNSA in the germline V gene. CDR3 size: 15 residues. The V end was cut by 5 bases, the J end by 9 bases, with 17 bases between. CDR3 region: CASSATGGVSSPLHF. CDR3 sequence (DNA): TGTGCCAGCAGCGCCACTGGGGGCGTGAGTTCACCCCTCCACTTT.

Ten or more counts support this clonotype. CDR3 nucleotides: TGTGCCAGCACCAAAGACAGGGATTTAGCGAATGAGCAGTTCTTC. Its translation: CASTKDRDLANEQFF. J is TRBJ2-1 and V is TRBV6-2 or TRBV6-3; 7 bases match TRBD1. The CDR3 has 15 residues. Germline CDR1 and CDR2: MNHEY and SVGEGT. The V gene end was trimmed by 7 bases and the J gene end by 7 bases; junction bases not matched to a gene: 13.

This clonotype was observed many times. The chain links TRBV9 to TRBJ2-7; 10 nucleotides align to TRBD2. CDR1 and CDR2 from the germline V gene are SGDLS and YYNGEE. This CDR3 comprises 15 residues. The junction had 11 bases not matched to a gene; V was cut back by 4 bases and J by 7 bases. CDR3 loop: CASSPRTSGRWEQYF. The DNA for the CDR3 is TGTGCCAGCAGCCCCAGGACTAGCGGAAGGTGGGAGCAGTACTTC.

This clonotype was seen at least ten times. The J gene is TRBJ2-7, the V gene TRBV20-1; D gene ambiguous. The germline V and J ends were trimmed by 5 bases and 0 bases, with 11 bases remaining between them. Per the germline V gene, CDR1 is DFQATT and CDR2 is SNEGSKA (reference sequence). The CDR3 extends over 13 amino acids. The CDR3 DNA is TGCAGTGCTCCCGACTGGAGCTCCTACGAGCAGTACTTC. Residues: CSAPDWSSYEQYF.

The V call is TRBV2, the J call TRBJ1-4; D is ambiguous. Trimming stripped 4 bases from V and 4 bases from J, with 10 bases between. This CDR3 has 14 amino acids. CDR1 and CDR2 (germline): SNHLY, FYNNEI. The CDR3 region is CASSGRTGNEKLFF. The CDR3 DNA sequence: TGTGCCAGCAGTGGTCGGACGGGTAATGAAAAACTGTTTTTT.

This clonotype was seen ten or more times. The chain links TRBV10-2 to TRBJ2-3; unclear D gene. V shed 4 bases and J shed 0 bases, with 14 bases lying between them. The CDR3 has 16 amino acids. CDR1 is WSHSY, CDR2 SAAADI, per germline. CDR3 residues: CASSGPSGYSTDTQYF. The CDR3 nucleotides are TGCGCCAGCAGTGGACCGTCCGGCTACAGCACAGATACGCAGTATTTT.

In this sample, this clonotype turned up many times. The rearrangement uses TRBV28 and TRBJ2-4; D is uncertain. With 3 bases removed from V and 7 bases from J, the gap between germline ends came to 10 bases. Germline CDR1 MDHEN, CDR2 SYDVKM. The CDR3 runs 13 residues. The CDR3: CASSFPPQNIQYF. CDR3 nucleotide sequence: TGTGCCAGCAGTTTCCCTCCCCAGAACATTCAGTACTTC.

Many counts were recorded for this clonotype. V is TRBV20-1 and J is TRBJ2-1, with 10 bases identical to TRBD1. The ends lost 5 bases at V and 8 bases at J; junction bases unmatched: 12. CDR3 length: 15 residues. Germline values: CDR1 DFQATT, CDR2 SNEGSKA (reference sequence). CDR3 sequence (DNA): TGCAGTGCTTCATCCCCGGGACAGGGGACCGATGAGCAGTTCTTC. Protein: CSASSPGQGTDEQFF.

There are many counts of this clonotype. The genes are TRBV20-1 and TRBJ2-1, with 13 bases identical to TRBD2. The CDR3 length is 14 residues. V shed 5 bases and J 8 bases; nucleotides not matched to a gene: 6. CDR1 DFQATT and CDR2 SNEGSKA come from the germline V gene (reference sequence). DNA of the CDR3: TGCAGTGCTCCAACTAGCGGGAGGGTCGATGAGCAGTTCTTC. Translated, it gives CSAPTSGRVDEQFF.

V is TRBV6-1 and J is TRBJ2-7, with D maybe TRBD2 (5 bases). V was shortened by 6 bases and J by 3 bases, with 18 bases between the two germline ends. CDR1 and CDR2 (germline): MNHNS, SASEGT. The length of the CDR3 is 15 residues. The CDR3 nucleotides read TGTGCCAGCAGCTCATCCGGGATTCCTTTCTACGAGCAGTACTTC. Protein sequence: CASSSSGIPFYEQYF.

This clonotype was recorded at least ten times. The chain's CDR3 is CASSLRTGTFNQPQHF. Here the CDR3 DNA reads TGTGCCAGCAGTTTAAGGACAGGGACATTCAATCAGCCCCAGCATTTT. The chain couples TRBV12-3 or TRBV12-4 to TRBJ1-5, with 8 bases matching TRBD1. There are 16 residues in the CDR3. J was trimmed by 3 bases and V by 2 bases; bases with no gene match: 6.

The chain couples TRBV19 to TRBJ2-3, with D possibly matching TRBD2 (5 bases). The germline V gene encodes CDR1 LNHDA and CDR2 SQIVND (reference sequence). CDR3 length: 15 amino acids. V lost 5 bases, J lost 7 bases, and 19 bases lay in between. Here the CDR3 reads CASSLSLAGVNTQYF. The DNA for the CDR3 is TGTGCCAGTAGTCTCTCTCTAGCCGGGGTGAATACGCAGTATTTT.

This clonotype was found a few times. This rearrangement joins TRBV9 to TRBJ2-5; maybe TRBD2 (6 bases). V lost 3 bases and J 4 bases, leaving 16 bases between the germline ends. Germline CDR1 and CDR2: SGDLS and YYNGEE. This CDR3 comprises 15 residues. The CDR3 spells CASSAGDSVGETQYF. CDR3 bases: TGTGCCAGCAGCGCCGGGGACTCGGTGGGAGAGACCCAGTACTTC.

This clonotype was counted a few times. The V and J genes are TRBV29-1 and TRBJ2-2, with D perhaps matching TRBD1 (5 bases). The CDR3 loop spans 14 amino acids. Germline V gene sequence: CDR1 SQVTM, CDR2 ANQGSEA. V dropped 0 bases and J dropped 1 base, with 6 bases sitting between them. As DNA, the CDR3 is TGCAGCGTTGAAGACAGGGAGAACACCGGGGAGCTGTTTTTT. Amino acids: CSVEDRENTGELFF.

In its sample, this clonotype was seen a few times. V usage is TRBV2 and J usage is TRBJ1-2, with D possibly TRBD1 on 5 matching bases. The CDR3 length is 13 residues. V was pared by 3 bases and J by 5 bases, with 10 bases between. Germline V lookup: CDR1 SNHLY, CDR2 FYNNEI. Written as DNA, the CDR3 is TGTGCCAGCAGTGATACGGGGGATTATGGCTACACCTTC. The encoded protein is CASSDTGDYGYTF.

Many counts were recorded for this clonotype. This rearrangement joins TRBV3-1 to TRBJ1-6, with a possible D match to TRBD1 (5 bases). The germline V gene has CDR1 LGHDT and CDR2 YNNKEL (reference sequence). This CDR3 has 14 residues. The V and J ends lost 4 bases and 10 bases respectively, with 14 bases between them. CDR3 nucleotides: TGTGCCAGCAGCCGAGACAGCTACCTATCACCCCTCCACTTT. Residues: CASSRDSYLSPLHF.

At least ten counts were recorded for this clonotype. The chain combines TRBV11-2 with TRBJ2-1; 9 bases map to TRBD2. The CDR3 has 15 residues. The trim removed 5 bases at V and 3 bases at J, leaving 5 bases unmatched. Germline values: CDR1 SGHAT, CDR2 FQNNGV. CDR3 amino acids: CASSGGLASYNEQFF. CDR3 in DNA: TGTGCCAGCAGCGGTGGACTAGCGAGCTACAATGAGCAGTTCTTC. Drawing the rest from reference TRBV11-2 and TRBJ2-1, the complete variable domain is EAGVAQSPRYKIIEKRQSVAFWCNPISGHATLYWYQQILGQGPKLLIQFQNNGVVDDSQLPKDRFSAERLKGVDSTLKIQPAKLEDSAVYLCASSGGLASYNEQFFGPGTRLTVL.

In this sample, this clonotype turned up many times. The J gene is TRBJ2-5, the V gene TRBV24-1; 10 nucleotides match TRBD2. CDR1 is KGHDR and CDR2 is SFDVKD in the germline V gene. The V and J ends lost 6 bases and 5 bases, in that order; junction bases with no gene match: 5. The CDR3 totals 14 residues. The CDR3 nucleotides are TGTGCCACCAGTTCTAGCGGGAGTGTCGAGACCCAGTACTTC. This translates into CATSSSGSVETQYF.

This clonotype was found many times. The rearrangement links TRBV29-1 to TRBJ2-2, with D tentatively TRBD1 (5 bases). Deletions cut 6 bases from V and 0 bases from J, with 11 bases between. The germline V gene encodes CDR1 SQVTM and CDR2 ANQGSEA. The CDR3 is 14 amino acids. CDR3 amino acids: CSVATGTNTGELFF. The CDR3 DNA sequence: TGCAGCGTAGCAACAGGAACGAACACCGGGGAGCTGTTTTTT.

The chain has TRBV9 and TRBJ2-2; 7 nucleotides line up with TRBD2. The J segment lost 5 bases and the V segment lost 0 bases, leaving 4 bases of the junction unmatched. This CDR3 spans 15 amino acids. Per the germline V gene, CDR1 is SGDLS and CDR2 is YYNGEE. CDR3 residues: CASSVGGGRTGELFF. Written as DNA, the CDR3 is TGTGCCAGCAGCGTAGGGGGGGGTCGAACCGGGGAGCTGTTTTTT.

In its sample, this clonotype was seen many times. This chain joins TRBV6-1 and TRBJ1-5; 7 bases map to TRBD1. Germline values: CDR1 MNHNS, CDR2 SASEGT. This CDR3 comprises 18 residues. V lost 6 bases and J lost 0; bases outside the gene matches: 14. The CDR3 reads CASRHKNRGYNSNQPQHF. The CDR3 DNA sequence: TGTGCCAGCAGACACAAAAACAGGGGATACAATAGCAATCAGCCCCAGCATTTT.

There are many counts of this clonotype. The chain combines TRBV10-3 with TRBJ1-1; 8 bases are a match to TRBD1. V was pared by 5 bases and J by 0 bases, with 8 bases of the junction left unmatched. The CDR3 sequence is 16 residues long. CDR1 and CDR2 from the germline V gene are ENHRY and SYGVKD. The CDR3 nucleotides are TGTGCCATCAGTCAGACAGGGGCAGACATGAACACTGAAGCTTTCTTT. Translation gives CAISQTGADMNTEAFF.

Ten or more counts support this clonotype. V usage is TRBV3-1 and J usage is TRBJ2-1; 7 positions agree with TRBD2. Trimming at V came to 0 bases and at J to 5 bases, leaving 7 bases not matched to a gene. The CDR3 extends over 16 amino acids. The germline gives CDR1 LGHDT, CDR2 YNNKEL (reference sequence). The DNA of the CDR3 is TGTGCCAGCAGCCAAGATCTGCTAGCGGAAAACAATGAGCAGTTCTTC. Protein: CASSQDLLAENNEQFF.

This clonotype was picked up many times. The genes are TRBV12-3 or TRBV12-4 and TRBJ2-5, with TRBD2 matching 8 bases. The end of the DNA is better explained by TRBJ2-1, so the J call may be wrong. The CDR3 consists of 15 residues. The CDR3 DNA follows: TGTGCCAGCAGCGTAGCGGGGCCGAGTGAACATGAGCAGTTCTTC. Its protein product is CASSVAGPSEHEQFF.

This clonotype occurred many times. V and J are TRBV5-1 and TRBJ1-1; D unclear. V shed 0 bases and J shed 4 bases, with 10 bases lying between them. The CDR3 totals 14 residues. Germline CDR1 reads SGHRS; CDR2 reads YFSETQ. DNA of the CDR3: TGCGCCAGCAGCTTGGAGGCATCAAGCACTGAAGCTTTCTTT. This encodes CASSLEASSTEAFF.

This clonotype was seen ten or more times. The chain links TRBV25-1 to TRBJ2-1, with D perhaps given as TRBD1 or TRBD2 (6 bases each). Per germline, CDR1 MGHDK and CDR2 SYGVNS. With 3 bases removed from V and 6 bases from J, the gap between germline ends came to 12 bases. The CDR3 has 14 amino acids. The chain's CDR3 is CASSEGWGANEQFF. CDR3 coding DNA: TGTGCCAGCAGTGAGGGGTGGGGGGCCAATGAGCAGTTCTTC.

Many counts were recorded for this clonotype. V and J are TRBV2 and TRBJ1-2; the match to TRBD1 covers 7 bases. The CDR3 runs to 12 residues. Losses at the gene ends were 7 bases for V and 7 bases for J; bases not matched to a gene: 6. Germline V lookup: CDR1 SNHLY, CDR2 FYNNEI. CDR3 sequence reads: CASTEQGIGYTF. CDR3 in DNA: TGTGCCAGCACCGAACAGGGGATTGGCTACACCTTC.

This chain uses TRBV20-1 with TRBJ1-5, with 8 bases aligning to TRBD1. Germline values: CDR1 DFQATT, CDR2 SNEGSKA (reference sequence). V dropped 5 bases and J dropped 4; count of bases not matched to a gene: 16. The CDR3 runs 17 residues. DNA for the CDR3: TGCAGTGCTTCGGACAGGGTCAAAATGGGTGGGAATCAGCCCCAGCATTTT. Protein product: CSASDRVKMGGNQPQHF.

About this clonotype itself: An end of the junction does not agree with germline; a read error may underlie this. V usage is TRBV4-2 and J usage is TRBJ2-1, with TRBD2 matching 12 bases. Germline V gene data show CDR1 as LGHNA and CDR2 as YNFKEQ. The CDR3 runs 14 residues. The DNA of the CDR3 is TGTGCCAGCAGCCGACTAGCGGGAGAAGGTGAGCAGTCCTTC. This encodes CASSRLAGEGEQSF.

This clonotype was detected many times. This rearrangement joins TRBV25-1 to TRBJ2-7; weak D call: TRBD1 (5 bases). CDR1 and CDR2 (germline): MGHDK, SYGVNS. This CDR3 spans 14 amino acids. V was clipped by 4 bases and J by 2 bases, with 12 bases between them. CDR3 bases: TGTGCCAGCAGTGGTTCCACGACAGCCTACGAGCAGTACTTC. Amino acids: CASSGSTTAYEQYF.

CDR3 nucleotide sequence: TGTGCCAGCAGTTTCGCCCCCAACACTGAAGCTTTCTTT. Protein sequence: CASSFAPNTEAFF. The genes are TRBV12-3 or TRBV12-4 and TRBJ1-1; D unresolved. Trimming removed 3 bases at V and 2 bases at J, with 7 bases between. This CDR3 comprises 13 residues.

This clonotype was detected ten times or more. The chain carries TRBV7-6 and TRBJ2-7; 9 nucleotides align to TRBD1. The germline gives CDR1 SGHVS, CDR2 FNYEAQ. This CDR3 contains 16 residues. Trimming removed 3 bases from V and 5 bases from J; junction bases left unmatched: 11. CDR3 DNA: TGTGCCAGCAGCTTGGGTCCGGGACAGGGTCGCCACGAGCAGTACTTC. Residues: CASSLGPGQGRHEQYF.